This T cell receptor (beta chain) was retrieved from a study of shared clonotypes between healthy human individuals. The V gene end was trimmed by 5 bases and the J gene end by 1 base; junction bases not matched to a gene: 6. Germline V gives CDR1 SGHTA, CDR2 FQGNSA. The CDR3 runs to 16 residues. The repertoire was sequenced with immunoSEQ multiplex PCR; TCRdb's copy has only in-frame clones and lacks some. The profile shows over a million clones, about 80% of them singletons. The chain is built from TRBV7-2 and TRBJ2-3; 10 bases agree with TRBD2. The specimen was memory CD4+ T cells from PBMCs. Subset here: CD45RA-negative fraction. This TCR derives from a man aged 18 to 29 in good health. Some clones in this sample may be carry-over from other donors' samples. CDR3 loop: CASSLILAGGTDTQYF. The CDR3 DNA sequence: TGTGCCAGCAGCCTCATTCTAGCGGGAGGCACAGATACGCAGTATTTT.